The clone carrying this T cell receptor (beta chain) was seen ten or more times. Antigen specificity is unknown. This record comes from a study of T cell repertoires in cytomegalovirus infection. Study as a whole: Public TCR beta signatures were indicative of both CMV infection and a matching HLA type. Broader study findings: The ex vivo response showed dominance by HLA-C-restricted CMV-specific TCR beta clonotypes.

TCRdb re-derived calls from the reads in MiXCR, one entry per CDR3 protein. The sample yields 740,000 or so distinct CDR3 sequences, 35% seen once. V dropped 4 bases and J dropped 7 bases, with 11 bases sitting between them. There are 13 residues in the CDR3. This receptor was taken from a human donor in good health (CMV status not recorded). Some clones in this sample may be carry-over from other donors' samples. Sequencing input: PBMCs. The gene calls are TRBV12-3 or TRBV12-4 and TRBJ2-1; D remains ambiguous. The CDR3 DNA is TGTGCCAGCAGTTCTGGGCTGCGGAATGAGCAGTTCTTC. Protein sequence: CASSSGLRNEQFF.